The clone carrying this T cell receptor (beta chain) was detected ten times or more. This entry is derived from a study of spatial heterogeneity in lung cancer. The time point was: sample taken at primary tumor resection. Tumor, nontumor lung or frozen PBMC supplied whole RNA, sequenced without sorting. TCRdb reprocessed the 5' RACE reads with MiXCR, giving one entry per CDR3 protein. The data contain 45,000 to 55,000 distinct CDR3 sequences, less than 5.5% of them singletons. V lost 7 bases and J lost 0, with 16 bases in between. Germline V lookup: CDR1 SGHTA, CDR2 FQGNSA. The CDR3 runs to 15 residues.

The TCR sequence derives from a male donor with early-stage non-small cell lung cancer. The sample consisted of PBMCs, taken at surgery. The chain has TRBV7-2 and TRBJ2-7; possibly TRBD1 or TRBD2 for D (5 bases each). This chain's CDR3 is CASTPGTVSSYEQYF. DNA of the CDR3: TGTGCCAGCACCCCCGGGACGGTAAGCTCCTACGAGCAGTACTTC. Full variable domain (missing parts from reference TRBV7-2 and TRBJ2-7): GAGVSQSPSNKVTEKGKDVELRCDPISGHTALYWYRQSLGQGLEFLIYFQGNSAPDKSGLPSDRFSAERTGGSVSTLTIQRTQQEDSAVYLCASTPGTVSSYEQYFGPGTRLTVT.